A selection of T cell receptor beta chains follows, all from one sample in a study of blood T cell repertoires in COVID-19. Some clones are missing from TCRdb's copy, which holds only in-frame ones; the method was immunoSEQ multiplex PCR. Seen here are 50,000 to 60,000 clones, 70% to 90% observed once, and the top ten hold 12%. The sequenced sample consisted of peripheral blood. The receptors stem from a human donor in a cohort sampled during active COVID-19. The conserved cysteine and the conserved F or W are not part of the CDR3 here. The order of the fields is V gene, J gene, CDR3 protein.

TRBV6-2/TRBV6-3	TRBJ1-1	ASSYLGANTEAF
TRBV20-1	TRBJ2-7	SAEAYEQY
TRBV24-1	TRBJ2-3	AIGDRAASTDTQY
TRBV5-1	TRBJ1-3	ASSLANGESTIY
TRBV2	TRBJ1-5	ASRRTGGTYSNQPQH
TRBV19	TRBJ1-5	ASYRGEGNQPQH
TRBV6-2/TRBV6-3	TRBJ1-5	ASSPRGRGQNQPQH
TRBV6-2/TRBV6-3	TRBJ1-6	ASSYSTGGVDNSPLH
TRBV4-1	TRBJ1-2	ASSQVVSRGYT
TRBV19	TRBJ2-2	ASRQRLALNTGELF